This entry is about one TCR beta chain. This specimen belongs to a study of blood T cell repertoires in COVID-19. At the level of the study: The samples span acute and convalescent COVID-19 from the United States, Italy and Spain. The analysed material was cDNA or gDNA that came from T cells, B-cell-depleted T cells, or PBMCs.

V gave up 2 bases and J gave up 4 bases, with 19 bases separating them. Germline V gives CDR1 SGHRS, CDR2 YFSETQ. The CDR3 is 18 residues long. As processed by the authors: Counts of nucleated cells, estimated from reference gene primer amplification, were obtained. Repertoires were generated with immunoSEQ multiplex PCR, while TCRdb's copy carries only in-frame clones and drops some. V, J and clone size are taken as reported in that table, and D and trimming were inferred from the DNA itself. Of roughly 200,000 clones in the sample, over 70% were seen once. The chain has TRBV5-1 and TRBJ1-6; maybe TRBD1 (5 bases). This receptor was taken from a man in his forties with active or convalescent COVID-19. Sequenced input: peripheral blood. CDR3 amino acids: CASSLGPSGAIYNSPLHF. The DNA for the CDR3 is TGCGCCAGCAGCTTAGGCCCTAGCGGGGCGATATATAATTCACCCCTCCACTTT. Full variable domain (outside the CDR3, taken from reference TRBV5-1 and TRBJ1-6): KAGVTQTPRYLIKTRGQQVTLSCSPISGHRSVSWYQQTPGQGLQFLFEYFSETQRNKGNFPGRFSGRQFSNSRSEMNVSTLELGDSALYLCASSLGPSGAIYNSPLHFGNGTRLTVT.